Presented here are 5 T cell receptor beta chains from one specimen sequenced in a study of cytomegalovirus exposure and HLA in healthy donors. PCR used 60 Vbeta primers and 13 Jbeta primers. Some clones are missing from TCRdb's copy, which holds only in-frame ones; the method was immunoSEQ multiplex PCR. The sample comprises over 150,000 clones, 70% to 75% of which are singletons, and about 2.9% rests with the top ten. Sequenced material: PBMCs. Receptors were obtained from a male donor in good health and CMV-seronegative.

This chain joins TRBV7-9 and TRBJ2-1; D gene ambiguous. V was trimmed by 4 bases and J by 4 bases, leaving 5 bases between them. The CDR3 spans 12 residues. Germline lookup yields CDR1 SEHNR and CDR2 FQNEAQ (reference sequence). The CDR3: CASSSQYNEQFF. CDR3 sequence (DNA): TGTGCCAGCAGCTCCCAGTACAATGAGCAGTTCTTC.

Written as DNA, the CDR3 is TGTGCCAGCAGTTACTCGATGTTCGGGCAAGAGACCCAGTACTTC. This sequence encodes CASSYSMFGQETQYF. V and J are TRBV6-5 and TRBJ2-5, with unresolved D. Germline V gives CDR1 MNHEY, CDR2 SVGAGI. The germline V and J ends were trimmed by 0 bases and 2 bases, with 10 bases remaining between them. The CDR3 is made up of 15 amino acids.

This rearrangement joins TRBV2 to TRBJ1-2; D is undetermined. The V end was cut by 3 bases, the J end by 1 base, with 3 bases between. This CDR3 spans 12 amino acids. Germline V gene data show CDR1 as SNHLY and CDR2 as FYNNEI. The CDR3 DNA is TGTGCCAGCAGTGACAGTAACTATGGCTACACCTTC. This encodes CASSDSNYGYTF.

The V call is TRBV19, the J call TRBJ1-1; D perhaps matches TRBD1 (5 bases). From germline, CDR1 is LNHDA and CDR2 SQIVND (reference sequence). The CDR3 sequence is 14 residues long. V lost 0 bases and J lost 3, with 8 bases in between. CDR3 loop: CASSIDQGHTEAFF. The CDR3 DNA reads TGTGCCAGTAGTATAGACCAGGGTCACACTGAAGCTTTCTTT.

The chain couples TRBV6-4 to TRBJ1-5; D might be TRBD1 (5 bases). The CDR3 consists of 13 residues. Germline lookup yields CDR1 MRHNA and CDR2 SNTAGT. The V end lost 5 bases, the J end lost 6 bases, and 11 bases lay between the germline ends. CDR3 sequence reads: CASSSDGGQPQHF. The DNA for the CDR3 is TGTGCCAGCAGTTCGGACGGGGGTCAGCCCCAGCATTTT.